The sequence of this T cell receptor beta chain was determined in a study of regulatory T cells in long-lasting Graves disease. CDR3 size: 13 residues. Trimming took 7 bases from V and 5 from J, leaving 13 bases between them. Germline CDR1 SNHLY, CDR2 FYNNEI. Construction of TCR beta libraries relied on iRepertoire HTBI primers and on Arm-PCR targeting CDR3 regions. MiXCR, run by TCRdb on the multiplex PCR reads, gives a single entry per CDR3 protein. The data contain hundreds of thousands of distinct CDR3 sequences, approximately 12% of them singletons. This clonotype was detected many times. As to time point: newly diagnosed GD, antithyroid drugs for less than 3 months. Researchers made the TCR library from RNA that was extracted from PBMCs. This sample was also put to use in a study of T cells in Graves' hyperthyroidism and ophthalmopathy.

The V call is TRBV2, the J call TRBJ2-3; D possibly corresponds to TRBD2 (6 bases). Source: peripheral blood mononuclear cells (PBMCs), taken at new diagnosis, from a patient treated with antithyroid drugs. The TCR comes from a woman in her twenties or thirties with Graves disease. The CDR3 coding sequence is TGTGCCAGCACCAGGGAGGCATTAGATACGCAGTATTTT. It codes for CASTREALDTQYF.